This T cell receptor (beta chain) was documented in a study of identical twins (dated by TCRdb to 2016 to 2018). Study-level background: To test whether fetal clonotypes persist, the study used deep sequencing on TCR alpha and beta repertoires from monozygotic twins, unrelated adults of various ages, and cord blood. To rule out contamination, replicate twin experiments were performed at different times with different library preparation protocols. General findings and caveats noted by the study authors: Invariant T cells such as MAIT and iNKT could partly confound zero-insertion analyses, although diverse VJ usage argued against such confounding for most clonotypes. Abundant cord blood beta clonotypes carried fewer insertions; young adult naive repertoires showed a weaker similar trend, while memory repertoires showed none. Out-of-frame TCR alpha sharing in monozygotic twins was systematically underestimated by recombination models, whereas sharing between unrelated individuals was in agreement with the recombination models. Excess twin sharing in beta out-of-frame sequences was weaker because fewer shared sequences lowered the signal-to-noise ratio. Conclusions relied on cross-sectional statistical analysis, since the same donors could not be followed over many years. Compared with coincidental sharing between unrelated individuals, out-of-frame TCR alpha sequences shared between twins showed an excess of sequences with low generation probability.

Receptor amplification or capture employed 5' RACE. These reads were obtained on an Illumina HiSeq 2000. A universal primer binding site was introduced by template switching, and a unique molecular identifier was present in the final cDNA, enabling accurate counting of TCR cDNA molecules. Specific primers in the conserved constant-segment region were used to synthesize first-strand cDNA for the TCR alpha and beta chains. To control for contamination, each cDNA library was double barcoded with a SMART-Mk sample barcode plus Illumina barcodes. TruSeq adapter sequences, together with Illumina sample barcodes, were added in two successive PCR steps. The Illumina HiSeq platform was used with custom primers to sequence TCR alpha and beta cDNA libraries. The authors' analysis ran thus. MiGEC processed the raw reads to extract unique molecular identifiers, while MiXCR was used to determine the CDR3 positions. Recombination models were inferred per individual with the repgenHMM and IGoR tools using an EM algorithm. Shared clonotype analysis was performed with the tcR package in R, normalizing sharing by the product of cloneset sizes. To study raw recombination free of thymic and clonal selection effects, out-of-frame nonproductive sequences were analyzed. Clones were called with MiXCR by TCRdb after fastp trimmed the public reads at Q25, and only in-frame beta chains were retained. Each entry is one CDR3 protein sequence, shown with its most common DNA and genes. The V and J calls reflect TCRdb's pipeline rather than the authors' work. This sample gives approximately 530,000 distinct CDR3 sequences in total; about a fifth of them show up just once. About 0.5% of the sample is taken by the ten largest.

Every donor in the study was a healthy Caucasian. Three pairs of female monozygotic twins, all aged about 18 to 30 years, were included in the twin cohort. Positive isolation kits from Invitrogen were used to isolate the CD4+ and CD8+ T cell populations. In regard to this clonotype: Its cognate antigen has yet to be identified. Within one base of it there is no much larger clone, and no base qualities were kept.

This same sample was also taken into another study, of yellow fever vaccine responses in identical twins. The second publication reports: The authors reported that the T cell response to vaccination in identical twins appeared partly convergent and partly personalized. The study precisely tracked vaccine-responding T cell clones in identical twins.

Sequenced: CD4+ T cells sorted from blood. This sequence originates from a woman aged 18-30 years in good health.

Here the CDR3 is given as CASSRSGLADYEQYF. The DNA reads TGTGCCAGCAGTCGTTCGGGGCTAGCAGACTACGAGCAGTACTTC. The chain is made from TRBV12-3 or TRBV12-4 and TRBJ2-7; the D region is possibly TRBD1 or TRBD2, each matching across 5 bases. The trim is 5 bases for V and 3 bases for J, with a gap of 17 bases between the germline ends. From the cysteine through the phenylalanine, the CDR3 covers 15 amino acids. Here the CDR3 DNA is all that survives: 45 bases in frame from base 1.